Sequencing of this TCR beta chain was carried out in a study of neurological immune-mediated disorders. Study-level information: Among the approximately 34 patients with multiple sclerosis, roughly 30 were relapsing-remitting, while 3 were secondary progressive. Findings and caveats of the study: One cluster of related CDR3 sequences contained, by phylogenetic grouping, the repertoires of 18 of 34 multiple sclerosis patients and formed a possible signature. Expanded clones shared no CDR3 amino acid sequences across subjects, suggesting private repertoires in all groups.

Ten or more counts support this clonotype. Its antigen is unknown. J gave up 8 bases and V 6 bases, and 5 bases lay outside the gene matches. The CDR3 contains 12 residues. Time point meaning: longitudinal time-point 1 (baseline). The cDNA was produced through 5'RACE with 10-nucleotide random UMIs. TCRdb ran MiXCR on the 5' RACE reads and lists one entry per CDR3 protein. The repertoire holds about 40,000 distinct CDR3 sequences, with less than 3.5% as singletons. The sequenced sample consisted of PBMCs. The chain recombines TRBV12-3 or TRBV12-4 with TRBJ1-2; 8 bases align to TRBD1. The clonotype originates from a woman aged 55 to 70 with multiple sclerosis. CDR3 residues: CASSKQGEGYTF. The DNA for the CDR3 is TGTGCCAGCAGCAAACAGGGGGAAGGCTACACCTTC.